These T cell receptor beta chains were read from a single sample in a study of T cell repertoires in cytomegalovirus infection. These receptors lack a known antigen. TCRdb redid the calling of the reads with MiXCR, one entry per CDR3 protein. The sample lists roughly 280,000 distinct CDR3 sequences, 20% to 25% occurring once. The sequencing here drew on cultured PBMCs, taken from culture after CMV antigen stimulation. These receptors all come from a human donor in good health (CMV status not recorded). Some clones in this sample may be carry-over from other donors' samples. Both conserved end residues are part of each CDR3. The D gene is left open where the match is weak.

j_call,d_call,v_call,cdr3_aa
TRBJ2-3,TRBD2,TRBV7-9,CASSETSGATDTQYF
TRBJ2-1,TRBD1,TRBV7-9,CASSLVRDSSYNEQFF
TRBJ1-4,NA,TRBV2,CASRLDFGGNEKLFF
TRBJ2-3,TRBD2,TRBV7-2,CASSRRTSSDTQYF
TRBJ2-7,TRBD2,TRBV7-2,CASSFDGGGAYEQYF
TRBJ2-1,NA,TRBV28,CASSLLNPSEQFF
TRBJ2-7,NA,TRBV12-3/TRBV12-4,CASSGHGSSYEQYF
TRBJ1-5,NA,TRBV27,CASSPEGEGDQPQHF
TRBJ1-1,NA,TRBV10-3,CAISESPVGMNTEAFF
TRBJ2-6,TRBD2,TRBV4-1,CASSQLGLEANVLTF
TRBJ2-2,NA,TRBV7-8,CASSLGRFVVAGELFF
TRBJ1-6,TRBD1,TRBV7-2,CASSTLDRAGSPLHF
TRBJ2-1,NA,TRBV20-1,CSARGVINEQFF
TRBJ2-1,TRBD2,TRBV6-2/TRBV6-3,CASSSPHGREGRRVNEQFF
TRBJ1-1,NA,TRBV12-3/TRBV12-4,CASTPIDLITEAFF
TRBJ1-3,NA,TRBV12-3/TRBV12-4,CASKQVISGNTIYF
TRBJ1-1,NA,TRBV15,CATSWTVNTEAFF
TRBJ2-1,NA,TRBV7-2,CASSLGEPIAYNEQFF
TRBJ2-5,TRBD1,TRBV6-2/TRBV6-3,CASSYRTGDRQETQYF
TRBJ2-7,NA,TRBV7-3,CASSLTDGYEQYF
TRBJ2-5,NA,TRBV24-1,CATSDPDMRGGETQYF
TRBJ2-1,TRBD1,TRBV2,CASRPRTGNNEQFF
TRBJ1-2,TRBD1,TRBV20-1,CSPRQGVEYGYTF
TRBJ2-1,NA,TRBV7-6,CASSFGGLYNEQFF
TRBJ1-1,NA,TRBV7-2,CASSLKAQVHTEAFF
TRBJ1-1,NA,TRBV19,CASSQLFGTEAFF
TRBJ2-2,NA,TRBV7-6,CASSPRGTPTGELFF
TRBJ2-3,NA,TRBV7-9,CASSWQGITDTQYF
TRBJ2-5,TRBD2,TRBV7-2,CASSLITGLGQETQYF
TRBJ2-7,NA,TRBV4-1,CASSQTIGGYEQYF
TRBJ2-1,NA,TRBV11-2,CASSLEGFSSYNEQFF
TRBJ2-1,NA,TRBV6-5,CASKSTETELWDEQFF
TRBJ2-2,NA,TRBV4-1,CASSQAGLGPGELFF
TRBJ1-2,TRBD1,TRBV30,CAWTGADRGINGYTF
TRBJ2-1,NA,TRBV7-9,CASFGDEQFF
TRBJ2-2,NA,TRBV10-1,CASSGDGTGTGELFF
TRBJ1-5,NA,TRBV7-6,CASSSTLQGSNQPQHF
TRBJ1-6,NA,TRBV7-2,CASSFTGSSYNSPLHF
TRBJ2-7,TRBD2,TRBV7-2,CASSSISGTSDYEQYF
TRBJ2-6,TRBD1,TRBV6-1,CASSVLAGTGGSGANVLTF
TRBJ2-2,TRBD1,TRBV7-2,CASSLAGSGGRTGELFF
TRBJ1-1,NA,TRBV10-3,CAISVTTLAGEAFF
TRBJ2-1,NA,TRBV20-1,CSAPNAAPTYYNEQFF
TRBJ1-1,NA,TRBV4-3,CASSLKTQGTEAFF
TRBJ1-1,NA,TRBV10-3,CAISVRGENTEAFF
TRBJ2-2,TRBD1,TRBV28,CASSSGTGFGTGELFF
TRBJ1-5,TRBD1,TRBV15,CATSSGQGNQPQHF
TRBJ2-3,TRBD1,TRBV4-1,CASSQSGTGRTDTQYF
TRBJ2-5,NA,TRBV12-3/TRBV12-4,CASSSTNLAAQYF
TRBJ1-6,TRBD1,TRBV19,CASSPGGTGSTPLHF
TRBJ1-1,NA,TRBV7-8,CASSLLVAEMNTEAFF
TRBJ2-1,TRBD1,TRBV6-1,CASSMDRAREQFF
TRBJ1-2,NA,TRBV11-2,CASSLAGGVYGYTF
TRBJ1-1,NA,TRBV7-9,CASILGGGTEAFF
TRBJ2-5,TRBD1,TRBV28,CASSFPGGPQETQYF